A single sample gave rise to the 13 T cell receptor beta chains below, sequenced in a study of CD8 T cells in Susac syndrome. cDNA came from roughly 0.5 to 1 ug RNA primed by random hexamers. TCRdb reanalysed the immunoSEQ multiplex PCR reads using MiXCR and keeps one entry per CDR3 protein. The data show just over 150,000 distinct CDR3 sequences, approximately 95% seen once. The sequenced sample consisted of CD4+ T cells from PBMCs. These TCRs come from a human donor with Susac syndrome.

The J gene is TRBJ2-5, the V gene TRBV9; D call uncertain. From germline, CDR1 is SGDLS and CDR2 YYNGEE. V was shortened by 0 bases and J by 5 bases, with 11 bases between the two germline ends. The CDR3 has 14 amino acids. The CDR3 protein is CASSVGEGKETQYF. CDR3 in DNA: TGTGCCAGCAGCGTAGGTGAAGGGAAGGAGACCCAGTACTTC.

The V call is TRBV10-2, the J call TRBJ2-5; D gene unclear. With 2 bases removed from V and 11 bases from J, the gap between germline ends came to 9 bases. CDR3 size: 11 residues. Germline V CDR1 and CDR2: WSHSY, SAAADI. The CDR3, as DNA: TGCGCCAGCAGTGAGCCTAGACAACAGTACTTC. This sequence encodes CASSEPRQQYF.

The chain couples TRBV18 to TRBJ2-2; a weak D match, TRBD1 (5 bases). CDR1 is KGHSH and CDR2 is LQKENI in the germline V gene. This CDR3 spans 15 amino acids. V lost 2 bases and J 9 bases, leaving 16 bases between the germline ends. The DNA of the CDR3 is TGTGCCAGCTCACCAATTCAGGAAGCAGGGAGGGAGCTGTTTTTT. Translation: CASSPIQEAGRELFF.

The rearrangement uses TRBV7-9 and TRBJ2-7; a possible D gene is TRBD2 (5 bases). Germline assignment: CDR1 SEHNR and CDR2 FQNEAQ (reference sequence). The CDR3 consists of 14 residues. V gave up 5 bases and J gave up 4 bases, with 15 bases separating them. CDR3 in amino acids: CASSPPGTGYEQYF. The CDR3 DNA reads as TGTGCCAGCAGCCCTCCGGGAACTGGGTACGAGCAGTACTTC. The whole variable domain, filled in from reference TRBV7-9 and TRBJ2-7, reads DTGVSQNPRHKITKRGQNVTFRCDPISEHNRLYWYRQTLGQGPEFLTYFQNEAQLEKSRLLSDRFSAERPKGSFSTLEIQRTEQGDSAMYLCASSPPGTGYEQYFGPGTRLTVT.

This sequence joins TRBV12-3 or TRBV12-4 and TRBJ2-3; 9 nucleotides line up with TRBD1. V lost 3 bases and J lost 4; bases outside the gene matches: 5. This CDR3 comprises 15 residues. CDR3 nucleotides: TGTGCCAGCAGTTTCAGACAGGGGGTGGCAGATACGCAGTATTTT. Amino acids: CASSFRQGVADTQYF.

In DNA form, the CDR3 reads TGTGCCAGCAGCGTAGAACATTCCTCCTACGAGCAGTACTTC. Protein product: CASSVEHSSYEQYF. The rearrangement joins TRBV9 to TRBJ2-7, with D uncertain. CDR3 length equals 14 residues. The germline V and J ends were trimmed by 0 bases and 0 bases, with 7 bases remaining between them. Germline values: CDR1 SGDLS, CDR2 YYNGEE.

V is TRBV7-9 and J is TRBJ2-5; no clear D gene. Germline assignment: CDR1 SEHNR and CDR2 FQNEAQ (reference sequence). Trimming left V 11 bases short and J 5 bases short, with 12 bases between. CDR3 size: 11 residues. The CDR3 DNA reads as TGTGCCGGAACCCGGTCGGAGACCCAGTACTTC. Its translation is CAGTRSETQYF. Combining the CDR3 with reference TRBV7-9 and TRBJ2-5 gives the whole variable domain DTGVSQNPRHKITKRGQNVTFRCDPISEHNRLYWYRQTLGQGPEFLTYFQNEAQLEKSRLLSDRFSAERPKGSFSTLEIQRTEQGDSAMYLCAGTRSETQYFGPGTRLLVL.

The genes are TRBV16 and TRBJ2-3; a possible D gene is TRBD2 (7 bases). Germline V CDR1 and CDR2: KGHSY, FQNENV. Trimming pared 4 bases from V and 6 bases from J, leaving 23 bases between. The CDR3 is made up of 17 amino acids. In nucleotides, the CDR3 is TGTGCCAGCAGCCCCCGAGGGGGGGCTCCCCACAGGGATACGCAGTATTTT. It yields the protein CASSPRGGAPHRDTQYF.

This chain links TRBV29-1 with TRBJ1-2; a possible D gene is TRBD1 (6 bases). The germline V gene encodes CDR1 SQVTM and CDR2 ANQGSEA. V was shortened by 7 bases and J by 3 bases, with 15 bases between the two germline ends. The CDR3 is made up of 13 amino acids. This chain's CDR3 is CSGKGGVDYGYTF. The CDR3 DNA reads as TGCAGCGGGAAAGGGGGAGTAGACTATGGCTACACCTTC.

This clonotype occurred a few times. This chain links TRBV28 with TRBJ2-7; D not resolved. The V and J ends lost 4 bases and 4 bases respectively, with 11 bases between them. CDR1 is MDHEN, CDR2 SYDVKM, per germline. The CDR3 length is 13 residues. CDR3 protein: CASSSTSTYEQYF. The CDR3 nucleotides read TGTGCCAGCAGTTCCACTTCAACTTACGAGCAGTACTTC.

V and J are TRBV5-4 and TRBJ1-2; 7 bases are shared with TRBD1. Trimming removed 5 bases from V and 8 bases from J; junction bases left unmatched: 9. The CDR3 totals 13 residues. Germline V gene lookup returns CDR1 SGHNT and CDR2 YYREEE (reference sequence). The CDR3 DNA sequence: TGTGCCAGCAGTTCCGACAGGGTAGGCGGCTACACCTTC. Translating it yields CASSSDRVGGYTF.

The CDR3 region is CSARPGAETQYF. The DNA of the CDR3 is TGCAGTGCTAGGCCCGGGGCGGAGACCCAGTACTTC. V usage is TRBV20-1 and J usage is TRBJ2-5; D may match TRBD1 or TRBD2 (5 bases each). CDR1 DFQATT and CDR2 SNEGSKA come from the germline V gene (reference sequence). Deletions cut 3 bases from V and 5 bases from J, with 10 bases between. This CDR3 has 12 residues.

The J gene is TRBJ2-5, the V gene TRBV20-1, with a tentative D call TRBD1 (6 bases). The CDR3 spans 12 residues. The germline CDR1 and CDR2 sequences are DFQATT and SNEGSKA (reference sequence). Trimming left V 4 bases short and J 4 bases short, with 10 bases between. CDR3 amino acids: CSANRVPETQYF. For the CDR3, the DNA is TGCAGTGCTAACAGGGTTCCAGAGACCCAGTACTTC.